The 29 T cell receptor beta chains in this list originate from one sample, sequenced in a study of blood T cell repertoires in COVID-19. Profiling relied on immunoSEQ multiplex PCR, and the TCRdb table lists in-frame clones only, not all of them. The data contain 150,000 to 200,000 clones, approximately 85% of them singletons. The sequenced sample consisted of peripheral blood. The source is a human donor with active or convalescent COVID-19. The donor label of this sample is uncertain.

The rearrangement joins TRBV7-9 to TRBJ1-2; D unresolved. CDR3 length equals 12 residues. V gave up 2 bases and J gave up 5 bases, with 6 bases separating them. Germline V gives CDR1 SEHNR, CDR2 FQNEAQ (reference sequence). The CDR3 protein is CASSLLQYGYTF. In nucleotides, the CDR3 is TGTGCCAGCAGCTTATTGCAGTATGGCTACACCTTC.

The chain uses TRBV11-2 and TRBJ2-7; 11 bases agree with TRBD1. The germline V gene encodes CDR1 SGHAT and CDR2 FQNNGV. The CDR3 runs 16 residues. Trimming cost V 0 bases and J 6 bases; bases outside gene matches: 7. CDR3 DNA: TGTGCCAGCAGCTTAGAACGGGGGACAGGGGGAGGCGAGCAGTACTTC. Translated, it gives CASSLERGTGGGEQYF.

This chain joins TRBV6-4 and TRBJ2-1; TRBD2 agrees at 9 bases. V trimming: 0 bases; J trimming: 4 bases; junction bases outside the gene matches: 4. The CDR3 extends over 16 amino acids. Germline lookup yields CDR1 MRHNA and CDR2 SNTAGT. In DNA, the CDR3 is TGTGCCAGCAGTGACTCGGGGCTAGCGGGGTACAATGAGCAGTTCTTC. Translation gives CASSDSGLAGYNEQFF.

The chain has TRBV19 and TRBJ1-1; weak D call: TRBD1 (6 bases). Per the germline V gene, CDR1 is LNHDA and CDR2 is SQIVND (reference sequence). CDR3 length equals 14 residues. The V gene lost 3 bases and the J gene lost 3 bases, with 11 bases spanning the gap. CDR3 bases: TGTGCCAGTAGTATGGGGGCTACGCACACTGAAGCTTTCTTT. Amino acid sequence: CASSMGATHTEAFF. Full variable domain (outside the CDR3, taken from reference TRBV19 and TRBJ1-1): DGGITQSPKYLFRKEGQNVTLSCEQNLNHDAMYWYRQDPGQGLRLIYYSQIVNDFQKGDIAEGYSVSREKKESFPLTVTSAQKNPTAFYLCASSMGATHTEAFFGQGTRLTVV.

This chain links TRBV3-1 (or the pseudogene TRBV3-2) with TRBJ2-5; D is unresolved. Trimming removed 5 bases at V and 8 bases at J, with 12 bases between. The germline V gene encodes CDR1 LGHDT and CDR2 YNNKEL (reference sequence). The length of the CDR3 is 12 residues. CDR3 sequence (DNA): TGTGCCAGCAGCAGTGGTGAGTTAACCCAGTACTTC. It translates to CASSSGELTQYF.

J is TRBJ1-2 and V is TRBV7-2; D is undetermined. The CDR3 spans 13 residues. CDR1 is SGHTA and CDR2 is FQGNSA in the germline V gene. V dropped 7 bases and J dropped 0 bases, with 9 bases sitting between them. The CDR3 DNA sequence: TGTGCCAGCAATTATGAGGCTAACTATGGCTACACCTTC. It encodes CASNYEANYGYTF.

The CDR3: CASTPTGGVGQFF. CDR3 bases: TGTGCCAGCACTCCAACAGGGGGCGTGGGGCAGTTCTTC. The V and J genes are TRBV6-5 and TRBJ2-1; 9 bases match TRBD1. In germline, CDR1 is MNHEY, CDR2 SVGAGI. Losses at the gene ends were 7 bases for V and 12 bases for J; bases not matched to a gene: 10. The CDR3 has 13 amino acids.

The chain is built from TRBV5-1 and TRBJ2-3, with TRBD2 as a possible D gene (5 bases). Trimming stripped 5 bases from V and 1 base from J, with 14 bases between. This CDR3 region has 15 residues. Germline V lookup: CDR1 SGHRS, CDR2 YFSETQ. DNA of the CDR3: TGCGCCAGCAGAGAGGTGGCGGGCGGCACAGATACGCAGTATTTT. Translating gives CASREVAGGTDTQYF.

The V call is TRBV28, the J call TRBJ2-3, with TRBD2 matching over 10 bases. The CDR3 runs to 15 residues. After removal of 2 bases from V and 9 bases from J, the junction contained 8 bases not matched to a gene. CDR1 is MDHEN, CDR2 SYDVKM, per germline. The DNA of the CDR3 is TGTGCCAGCAGTTTAAGCGTCCTAGCGGGAGCCACGCAGTATTTT. Its translation: CASSLSVLAGATQYF.

The genes are TRBV19 and TRBJ1-2; D remains unclear. The CDR3 totals 11 residues. The V and J ends lost 7 bases and 4 bases respectively, with 7 bases between them. Germline V CDR1 and CDR2: LNHDA, SQIVND (reference sequence). The CDR3 DNA reads TGTGCCAGTAACCAGGCCTATGGCTACACCTTC. Its protein is CASNQAYGYTF.

The chain has TRBV9 and TRBJ2-3, with 9 positions matching TRBD1. CDR3 length: 14 residues. The J segment lost 3 bases and the V segment lost 3 bases, leaving 2 bases of the junction unmatched. Germline loops: CDR1 SGDLS, CDR2 YYNGEE. CDR3 loop: CASSGGQGTDTQYF. Here the CDR3 DNA reads TGTGCCAGCAGCGGGGGACAGGGTACAGATACGCAGTATTTT.

V is TRBV4-3 and J is TRBJ2-2; 7 nucleotides line up with TRBD1. Germline CDR1 reads LGHNA; CDR2 reads YSLEER. The CDR3 totals 15 residues. The V and J ends lost 6 bases and 2 bases, in that order; junction bases with no gene match: 6. CDR3 sequence: CASRDRDLNTGELFF. As DNA, the CDR3 is TGCGCCAGCAGAGACAGGGACCTTAACACCGGGGAGCTGTTTTTT.

This sequence joins TRBV6-6 and TRBJ2-6; 10 nucleotides line up with TRBD1. The CDR3 runs 17 residues. Trimming took 5 bases from V and 1 from J; bases not matched to a gene: 5. Germline CDR1 is MNHNY and CDR2 is SVGAGI (reference sequence). The CDR3 DNA reads TGTGCCAGCAGTCTGGGACAGGGGTGGTCTGGGGCCAACGTCCTGACTTTC. Translated: CASSLGQGWSGANVLTF.

The chain links TRBV10-3 to TRBJ2-7, with TRBD1 identical over 9 bases. The CDR3 extends over 14 amino acids. Germline V gene data show CDR1 as ENHRY and CDR2 as SYGVKD. V was clipped by 6 bases and J by 0 bases; unmatched bases: 3. CDR3: CAIRRQGGSYEQYF. DNA for the CDR3: TGTGCCATCAGGAGACAGGGGGGCTCCTACGAGCAGTACTTC.

The chain is built from TRBV11-2 and TRBJ2-1; TRBD2 agrees at 7 bases. In germline, CDR1 is SGHAT, CDR2 FQNNGV. The CDR3 totals 15 residues. V shed 3 bases, J shed 8 bases, and the junction held 10 bases outside the gene matches. This CDR3 is CASSFSGLTSHEQFF. CDR3 in DNA: TGTGCCAGCAGCTTTAGCGGGCTAACGTCCCATGAGCAGTTCTTC.

This chain links TRBV28 with TRBJ1-2; 9 positions agree with TRBD1. The CDR3 is 13 residues long. The trim removed 3 bases at V and 8 bases at J, leaving 4 bases unmatched. Germline assignment: CDR1 MDHEN and CDR2 SYDVKM. The CDR3 region is CASSFGQGYGYTF. CDR3 in DNA: TGTGCCAGCAGTTTCGGACAGGGGTACGGCTACACCTTC.

The rearrangement joins TRBV19 to TRBJ1-5; D is unclear. V was cut by 5 bases and J by 4 bases, with 6 bases left in between. Looked up from germline, CDR1 is LNHDA and CDR2 is SQIVND (reference sequence). The CDR3 is 12 amino acids. The CDR3 region has the DNA TGTGCCAGTAGTTCGGGTAATCAGCCCCAGCATTTT. Translated: CASSSGNQPQHF.

This chain connects TRBV6-1 to TRBJ1-1; unclear D gene. From germline, CDR1 is MNHNS and CDR2 SASEGT. V gave up 1 base and J gave up 4 bases, with 10 bases separating them. This CDR3 is built from 14 residues. The CDR3 coding sequence is TGTGCCAGCAGTGAAGGGGCTGTTATCACTGAAGCTTTCTTT. This translates into CASSEGAVITEAFF.

This clone appeared a single time. The J gene is TRBJ1-3, the V gene TRBV18, with D possibly matching TRBD1 (6 bases). Germline V CDR1 and CDR2: KGHSH, LQKENI. Trimming took 6 bases from V and 0 from J, leaving 12 bases between them. The CDR3 loop spans 15 amino acids. CDR3: CASSRTGSSGNTIYF. CDR3 nucleotide sequence: TGTGCCAGCTCTAGAACAGGGAGCTCTGGAAACACCATATATTTT.

This clone was seen only once. The chain employs TRBV7-9 and TRBJ2-2; TRBD2 agrees at 8 bases. The CDR3 covers 16 residues. Unmatched junction bases numbered 10, after V lost 3 bases and J lost 7 bases. Per germline, CDR1 SEHNR and CDR2 FQNEAQ (reference sequence). The CDR3 loop reads CASSFWSGRGRGELFF. The DNA for the CDR3 is TGTGCCAGCAGCTTTTGGAGCGGGAGAGGCCGCGGGGAGCTGTTTTTT.

V and J are TRBV13 and TRBJ2-7; D call uncertain. V dropped 5 bases and J dropped 2 bases, with 13 bases sitting between them. The germline gives CDR1 PRHDT, CDR2 FYEKMQ (reference sequence). The CDR3 contains 14 residues. The CDR3 reads CASSLSPLTYEQYF. In DNA, the CDR3 is TGTGCCAGCAGCCTCTCCCCCTTAACCTACGAGCAGTACTTC. The full variable domain, in which reference TRBV13 and TRBJ2-7 provide the parts outside the CDR3, is AAGVIQSPRHLIKEKRETATLKCYPIPRHDTVYWYQQGPGQDPQFLISFYEKMQSDKGSIPDRFSAQQFSDYHSELNMSSLELGDSALYFCASSLSPLTYEQYFGPGTRLTVT.

The chain is built from TRBV9 and TRBJ2-1; no firm D call. Trimming removed 2 bases at V and 4 bases at J, with 4 bases between. The CDR3 sequence is 12 residues long. Germline CDR1 is SGDLS and CDR2 is YYNGEE. The CDR3 nucleotides read TGTGCCAGCAGCGTGAGTTACAATGAGCAGTTCTTC. It encodes CASSVSYNEQFF.

This chain uses TRBV24-1 with TRBJ1-5, with D perhaps matching TRBD1 (6 bases). Trimming cost V 4 bases and J 6 bases, with 12 bases left between them. The CDR3 is 14 residues long. Germline V CDR1 and CDR2: KGHDR, SFDVKD. The CDR3 loop reads CATSEEGGRQPQHF. The CDR3 nucleotides read TGTGCCACCAGTGAGGAGGGGGGGCGTCAGCCCCAGCATTTT.

The chain employs TRBV4-2 and TRBJ1-2, with D unclear. Trimming took 0 bases from V and 8 from J, leaving 22 bases between them. CDR1 and CDR2 (germline): LGHNA, YNFKEQ. This CDR3 is 17 amino acids long. This CDR3 reads CASSQEKAGPPISGYTF. The CDR3 nucleotides read TGTGCCAGCAGCCAAGAGAAGGCGGGTCCCCCCATTTCCGGCTACACCTTC.

The chain uses TRBV14 and TRBJ2-1, with 8 nucleotides matching TRBD2. This CDR3 contains 13 residues. Germline CDR1 and CDR2: SGHDN and FVKESK. After removal of 8 bases from V and 9 bases from J, the junction contained 9 bases not matched to a gene. CDR3 nucleotides: TGTGCCAGCGGAAACAACGGGGGGGGTGAGCAGTTCTTC. Translated: CASGNNGGGEQFF.

The chain uses TRBV5-6 and TRBJ2-7, with a tentative D call TRBD1 (6 bases). V dropped 0 bases and J dropped 5 bases, with 15 bases sitting between them. CDR1 and CDR2 from the germline V gene are SGHDT and YYEEEE. The CDR3 runs 15 residues. CDR3 bases: TGTGCCAGCAGCTTGGGTGGTCAGGGGAAAGACGAGCAGTACTTC. Its protein is CASSLGGQGKDEQYF.

The chain links TRBV4-2 to TRBJ2-5; 8 nucleotides line up with TRBD2. Trimming took 1 base from V and 2 from J; bases not matched to a gene: 6. Looked up from germline, CDR1 is LGHNA and CDR2 is YNFKEQ. This CDR3 region has 16 residues. CDR3 in DNA: TGTGCCAGCAGCCAAGGGAGCGGGAGCGGGCAAGAGACCCAGTACTTC. Translating gives CASSQGSGSGQETQYF.

The chain carries TRBV24-1 and TRBJ1-1, with a weak D call TRBD1 (5 bases). The CDR3 is 13 amino acids. Germline-derived CDR1 and CDR2 are KGHDR and SFDVKD. Trimming pared 10 bases from V and 6 bases from J, leaving 17 bases between. The CDR3 reads CATKGNRLAEAFF. The CDR3 bases are TGTGCCACAAAGGGGAACCGCTTGGCTGAAGCTTTCTTT.

J is TRBJ2-1 and V is TRBV7-6, with 9 bases that match TRBD1. This CDR3 spans 16 amino acids. After removal of 2 bases from V and 5 bases from J, the junction contained 7 bases not matched to a gene. Germline V gives CDR1 SGHVS, CDR2 FNYEAQ. CDR3 loop: CASSLLDRGGNNEQFF. For the CDR3, the DNA is TGTGCCAGCAGCTTATTGGACAGGGGAGGTAACAATGAGCAGTTCTTC.